This T cell receptor beta chain comes out of a study of blood T cell repertoires in COVID-19. For the study at large: Acute-phase and convalescent COVID-19 samples originated in the United States, Italy and Spain.

Trimming left V 3 bases short and J 0 bases short, with 15 bases between. In germline, CDR1 is LNHDA, CDR2 SQIVND (reference sequence). The CDR3 spans 17 residues. The data were produced by immunoSEQ multiplex PCR, yet TCRdb's version contains in-frame clones alone and is incomplete. The table has 70,000 or so clones, more than 80% seen once. Material for sequencing was peripheral blood. The chain is built from TRBV19 and TRBJ1-5; D possibly corresponds to TRBD1 (5 bases). The TCR comes from a woman older than 75 with active or convalescent COVID-19. CDR3 nucleotides: TGTGCCAGTAGTATTCGGGGGGGGTCATATAGCAATCAGCCCCAGCATTTT. This encodes CASSIRGGSYSNQPQHF.